This T cell receptor beta chain derives from a study of control samples from healthy donors and cancer patients. CDR3 length: 14 residues. The ends were cut back, 0 bases at V and 6 bases at J, with 10 bases in the middle. Germline V CDR1 and CDR2: SGHRS, YFSETQ. Produced via immunoSEQ multiplex PCR; TCRdb's table is partial and in-frame only. The table records about 160,000 clones, under 96% of them present only once. The specimen was blood. The chain couples TRBV5-1 to TRBJ1-5; D uncertain. The TCR originated in a woman aged 25 to 39 in good health. This CDR3 is CASSLGPGGQPQHF. The CDR3 DNA follows: TGCGCCAGCAGCTTGGGTCCCGGAGGTCAGCCCCAGCATTTT.